This TCR beta chain is from a study of T cells in Graves' hyperthyroidism and ophthalmopathy. The wider study: Pretreatment peripheral blood was obtained at initial diagnosis.

The CDR3 has 16 residues. Germline CDR1 and CDR2: KGHDR and SFDVKD. V gave up 4 bases and J gave up 7 bases; unmatched junction bases: 10. Stable disease denoted Graves' hyperthyroidism without ophthalmopathy progression within 18 months. In making diagnoses, clinical symptoms, serum thyroxine and TRAb, thyroid ultrasound and orbital computed tomography were all used. Amplification of TCR beta CDR3 regions was performed using RNA transcripts as template. During a first-round RT-PCR of the TCR CDR3, the HTBI primer set was used. TCRdb re-derived calls from the multiplex PCR reads in MiXCR, one entry per CDR3 protein. The data hold a few hundred thousand distinct CDR3 sequences, with roughly a sixth observed a single time. There are a few counts of this clonotype.

The sequencing sample was made of blood. This rearrangement joins TRBV24-1 to TRBJ2-1, with 9 nucleotides matching TRBD1. This clonotype was obtained from a woman between 45 and 65 years old with Graves' hyperthyroidism. The CDR3 loop reads CATSDPGTGLDNEQFF. CDR3 nucleotide sequence: TGTGCCACCAGTGACCCTGGGACAGGGCTCGATAATGAGCAGTTCTTC.